This T cell receptor beta chain was recovered during a study of blood T cell repertoires in COVID-19. Study summary: Samples of COVID-19 (acute and convalescent) were obtained from the United States, Italy and Spain.

This table comes from immunoSEQ multiplex PCR, and its TCRdb copy is limited to in-frame clones, with some not included. The table records 200,000 or so clones, around 86% of them present only once. CDR3 size: 13 residues. The V end was cut by 0 bases, the J end by 9 bases, with 11 bases between. From germline, CDR1 is MNHNS and CDR2 SASEGT. The chain is built from TRBV6-1 and TRBJ1-1; TRBD1 might be the D (6 bases). This clonotype originated in a woman aged 40 to 49 with acute or convalescent COVID-19. Sequencing input: peripheral blood. The CDR3 spells CASSEATRGKAFF. The CDR3 nucleotides are TGTGCCAGCAGTGAAGCGACCAGGGGCAAAGCTTTCTTT.